This T cell receptor beta chain was captured by sequencing in a study of OX40 agonist ivuxolimab in advanced cancers. Libraries were prepared by immunoSEQ multiplex PCR; TCRdb keeps only in-frame clonotypes and omits some of them. The sample carries 35,000 to 40,000 clones, roughly 82% recorded once. This CDR3 has 13 amino acids. Unmatched junction bases numbered 3, after V lost 5 bases and J lost 4 bases. Germline lookup yields CDR1 GTSNPN and CDR2 SVGIG (reference sequence). Here the sequenced sample was CD4+ or CD8+ T cells sorted from blood, taken in a trial of the OX40 agonist ivuxolimab. The chain couples TRBV30 to TRBJ1-4; 8 nucleotides match TRBD1. The TCR was taken from an adult with an advanced solid tumor such as melanoma, head and neck, liver or kidney cancer. CDR3 DNA: TGTGCCTGGGCAGGGGGCTATAATGAAAAACTGTTTTTT. Its translation is CAWAGGYNEKLFF.